The present entry profiles one T cell receptor (beta chain) with its context. As handled by the study authors: Quantification of nucleated cells was approximated via reference gene primer amplification. Profiled with immunoSEQ multiplex PCR; TCRdb holds only in-frame clones, not every one. V and J calls and clone size are as listed in that table; D and trimming were resolved from the DNA. The sample consists of roughly 280,000 clones, 75% to 90% of them appearing once. The sample belongs to a study of blood T cell repertoires in COVID-19. The wider study: Acute-phase and convalescent COVID-19 samples originated in the United States, Italy and Spain. The cDNA or gDNA used as material had been derived from T cells, B-cell-depleted T cells, or PBMCs.

V dropped 1 base and J dropped 6 bases, with 11 bases sitting between them. The CDR3 consists of 14 residues. Germline assignment: CDR1 MNHNS and CDR2 SASEGT. The V gene is TRBV6-1, the J gene TRBJ2-3; D ambiguous. The origin of this receptor is a woman between 45 and 60 years old who had recovered from COVID-19. Sequenced input: peripheral blood. This CDR3 reads CASSEVRGTDTQYF. Written as DNA, the CDR3 is TGTGCCAGCAGTGAAGTTCGAGGAACCGATACGCAGTATTTT.